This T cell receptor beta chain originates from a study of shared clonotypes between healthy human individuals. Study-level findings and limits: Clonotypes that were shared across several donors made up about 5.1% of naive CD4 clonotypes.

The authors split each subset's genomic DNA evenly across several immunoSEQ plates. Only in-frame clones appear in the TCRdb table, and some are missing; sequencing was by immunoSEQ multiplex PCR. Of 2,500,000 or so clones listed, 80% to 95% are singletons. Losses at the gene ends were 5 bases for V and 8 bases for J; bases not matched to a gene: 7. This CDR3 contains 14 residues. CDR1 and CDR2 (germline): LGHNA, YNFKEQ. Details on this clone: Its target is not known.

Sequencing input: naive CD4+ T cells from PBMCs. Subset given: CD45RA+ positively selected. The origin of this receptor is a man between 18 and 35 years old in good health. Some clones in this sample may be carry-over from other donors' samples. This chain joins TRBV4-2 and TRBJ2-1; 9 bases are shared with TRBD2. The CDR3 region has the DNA TGTGCCAGCAGCAAGCGGGAGGTAGAGGATGAGCAGTTCTTC. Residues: CASSKREVEDEQFF.